The following is a TCR beta chain sequence with its context. The data were taken from a study of Tregs in tolerant kidney transplant recipients. V was trimmed by 0 bases and J by 9 bases, leaving 17 bases between them. Germline V CDR1 and CDR2: LNHNV, YYDKDF (reference sequence). The CDR3 extends over 15 amino acids. TCRdb keeps only in-frame clones here, not all; method: immunoSEQ multiplex PCR. The top ten clones hold 0.3% to 0.4% of a sample with about 64,000 clones, 95% to 98% of them seen once. The chain has TRBV15 and TRBJ2-5; a weak D match, TRBD1 (6 bases). Specimen: Tregs from blood, collected before the transplant. This clonotype originated in a human donor who received a combined kidney and bone marrow transplant. DNA of the CDR3: TGTGCCACCAGCAGAGATCTGCGACAGGCGAAGGCCCAGTACTTC. Translating gives CATSRDLRQAKAQYF.